What follows is one T cell receptor beta chain and its context. The antigen is undetermined. This specimen belongs to a study of response to subunit inactivated influenza vaccine. Study-wide results and limits: New T cells are recruited in small numbers by each seasonal influenza vaccination, according to the authors' suggestion.

Trimming removed 6 bases at V and 5 bases at J, with 16 bases between. This CDR3 comprises 14 residues. TCRdb re-analysed the RT-PCR reads in MiXCR, keeping a single row per CDR3 protein. The repertoire consists of 590,000 or so distinct CDR3 sequences, with less than 15% occurring once and the leading ten covering approximately 7.6%. V is TRBV12-3 or TRBV12-4 and J is TRBJ2-5; TRBD1 or TRBD2 may be the D gene (5 bases each). This specimen was PBMCs from blood, taken about 14 days before vaccination. This clonotype was obtained from a man in his fifties who received an inactivated influenza vaccine. This CDR3 is CASSQKWGRETQYF. The CDR3 region has the DNA TGTGCCAGCAGCCAAAAATGGGGACGGGAGACCCAGTACTTC.